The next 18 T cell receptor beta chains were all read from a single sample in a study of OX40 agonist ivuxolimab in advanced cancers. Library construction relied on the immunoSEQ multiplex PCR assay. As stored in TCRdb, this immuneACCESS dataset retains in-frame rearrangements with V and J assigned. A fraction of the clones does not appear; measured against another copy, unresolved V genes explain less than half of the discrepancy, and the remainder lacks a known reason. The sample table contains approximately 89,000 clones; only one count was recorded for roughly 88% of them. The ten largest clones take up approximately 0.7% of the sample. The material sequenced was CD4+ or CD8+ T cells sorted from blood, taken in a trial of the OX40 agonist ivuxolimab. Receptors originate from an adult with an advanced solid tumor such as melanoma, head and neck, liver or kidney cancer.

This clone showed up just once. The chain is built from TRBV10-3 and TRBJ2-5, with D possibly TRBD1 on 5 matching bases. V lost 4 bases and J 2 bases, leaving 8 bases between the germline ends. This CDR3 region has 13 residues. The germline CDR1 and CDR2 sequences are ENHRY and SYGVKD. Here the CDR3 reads CAISATGQETQYF. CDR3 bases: TGTGCCATCAGTGCCACAGGTCAAGAGACCCAGTACTTC.

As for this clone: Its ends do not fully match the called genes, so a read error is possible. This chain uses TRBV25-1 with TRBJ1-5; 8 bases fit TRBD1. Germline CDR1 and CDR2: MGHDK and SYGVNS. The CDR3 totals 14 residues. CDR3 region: CVSRQTGDNQPQHF. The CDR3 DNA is TGTGTCAGCAGACAGACAGGGGACAATCAGCCCCAGCATTTT.

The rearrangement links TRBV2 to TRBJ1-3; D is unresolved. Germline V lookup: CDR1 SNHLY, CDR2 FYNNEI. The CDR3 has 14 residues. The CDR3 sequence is CATQRISAGNTIYF. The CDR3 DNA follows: TGTGCTACCCAACGGATCAGTGCGGGAAACACCATATATTTT.

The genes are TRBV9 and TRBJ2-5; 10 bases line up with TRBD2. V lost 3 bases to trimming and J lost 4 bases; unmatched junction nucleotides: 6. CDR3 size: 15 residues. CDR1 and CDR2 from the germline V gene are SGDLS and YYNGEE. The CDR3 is CASSGGAGGPETQYF. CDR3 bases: TGTGCCAGCAGCGGCGGAGCGGGGGGGCCAGAGACCCAGTACTTC.

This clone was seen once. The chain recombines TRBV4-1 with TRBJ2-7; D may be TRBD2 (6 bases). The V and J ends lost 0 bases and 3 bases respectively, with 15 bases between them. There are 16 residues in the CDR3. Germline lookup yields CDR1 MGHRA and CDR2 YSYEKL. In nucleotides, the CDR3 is TGCGCCAGCAGCCAAGATGGCGGGATGGTGGGCTACGAGCAGTACTTC. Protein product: CASSQDGGMVGYEQYF.

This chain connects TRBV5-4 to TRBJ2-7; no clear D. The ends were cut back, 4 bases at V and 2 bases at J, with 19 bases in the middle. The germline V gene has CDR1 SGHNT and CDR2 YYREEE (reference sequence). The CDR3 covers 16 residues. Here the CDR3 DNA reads TGTGCCAGCAGCGGCGGTAACACCGAAACCCCCTACGAGCAGTACTTC. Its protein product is CASSGGNTETPYEQYF.

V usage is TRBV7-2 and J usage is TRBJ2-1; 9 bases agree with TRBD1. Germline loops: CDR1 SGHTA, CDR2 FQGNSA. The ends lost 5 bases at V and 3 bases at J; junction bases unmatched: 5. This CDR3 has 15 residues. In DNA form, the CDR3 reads TGTGCCAGCAGCATCGACAGGGGGGGCTACAATGAGCAGTTCTTC. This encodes CASSIDRGGYNEQFF.

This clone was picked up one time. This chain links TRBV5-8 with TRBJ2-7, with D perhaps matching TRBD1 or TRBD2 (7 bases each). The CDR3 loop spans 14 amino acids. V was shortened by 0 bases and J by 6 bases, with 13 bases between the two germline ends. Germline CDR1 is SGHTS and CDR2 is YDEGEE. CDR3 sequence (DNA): TGTGCCAGCAGCTTGGTCTCCAGGGGGGGCGAGCAGTACTTC. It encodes CASSLVSRGGEQYF. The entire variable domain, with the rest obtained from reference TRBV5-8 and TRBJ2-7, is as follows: EAGVTQSPTHLIKTRGQQATLRCSPISGHTSVYWYQQALGLGLQFLLWYDEGEERNRGNFPPRFSGRQFPNYSSELNVNALELEDSALYLCASSLVSRGGEQYFGPGTRLTVT.

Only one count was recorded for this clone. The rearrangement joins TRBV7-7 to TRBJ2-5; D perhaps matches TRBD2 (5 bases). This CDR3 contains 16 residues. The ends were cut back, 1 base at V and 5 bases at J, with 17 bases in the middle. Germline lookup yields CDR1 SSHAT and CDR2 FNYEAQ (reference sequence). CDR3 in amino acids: CASSLVGGTGVETQYF. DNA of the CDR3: TGTGCCAGCAGCTTAGTTGGAGGCACGGGTGTGGAGACCCAGTACTTC.

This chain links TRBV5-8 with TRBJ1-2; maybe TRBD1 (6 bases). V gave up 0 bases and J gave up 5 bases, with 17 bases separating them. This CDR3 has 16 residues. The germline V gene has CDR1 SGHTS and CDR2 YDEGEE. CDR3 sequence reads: CASSLVAGVDRYGYTF. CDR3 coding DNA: TGTGCCAGCAGCTTGGTCGCAGGGGTGGATAGATATGGCTACACCTTC.

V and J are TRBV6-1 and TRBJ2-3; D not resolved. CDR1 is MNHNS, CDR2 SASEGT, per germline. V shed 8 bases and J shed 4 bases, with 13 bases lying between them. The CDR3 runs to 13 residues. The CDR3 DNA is TGTGCCAGCCATCCGCGGCCCCCAGATACGCAGTATTTT. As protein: CASHPRPPDTQYF.

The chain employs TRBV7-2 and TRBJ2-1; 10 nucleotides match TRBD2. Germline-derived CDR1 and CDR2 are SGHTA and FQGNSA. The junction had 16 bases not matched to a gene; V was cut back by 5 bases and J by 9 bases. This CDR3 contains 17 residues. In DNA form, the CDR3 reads TGTGCCAGCAGCCCAGCGCTAGCGGGAGCCCGGAGAGGTGAGCAGTTCTTC. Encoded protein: CASSPALAGARRGEQFF.

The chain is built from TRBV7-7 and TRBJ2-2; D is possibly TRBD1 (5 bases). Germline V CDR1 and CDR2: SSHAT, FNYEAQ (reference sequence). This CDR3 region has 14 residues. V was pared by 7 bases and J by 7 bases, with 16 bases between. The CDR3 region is CASTPGNYGGELFF. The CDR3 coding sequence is TGTGCCAGCACCCCAGGGAATTACGGCGGGGAGCTGTTTTTT.

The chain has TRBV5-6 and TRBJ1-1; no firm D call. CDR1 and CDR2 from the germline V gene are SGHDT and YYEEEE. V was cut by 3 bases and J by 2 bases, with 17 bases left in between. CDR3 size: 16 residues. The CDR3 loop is CASSWRFVGPNTEAFF. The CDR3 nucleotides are TGTGCCAGCAGCTGGCGGTTTGTAGGGCCCAACACTGAAGCTTTCTTT.

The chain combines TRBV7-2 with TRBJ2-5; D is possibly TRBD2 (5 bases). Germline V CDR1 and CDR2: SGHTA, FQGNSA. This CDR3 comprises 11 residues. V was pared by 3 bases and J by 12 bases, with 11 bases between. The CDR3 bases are TGTGCCAGCAGCTTCGGACTTGGGGAGTACTTC. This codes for CASSFGLGEYF.

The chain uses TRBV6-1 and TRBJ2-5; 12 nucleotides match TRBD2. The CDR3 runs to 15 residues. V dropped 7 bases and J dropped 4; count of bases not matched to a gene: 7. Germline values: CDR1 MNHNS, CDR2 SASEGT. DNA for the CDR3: TGTGCCAGCACCCTAGCGGGGGGGAGGGGAGAGACCCAGTACTTC. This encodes CASTLAGGRGETQYF.

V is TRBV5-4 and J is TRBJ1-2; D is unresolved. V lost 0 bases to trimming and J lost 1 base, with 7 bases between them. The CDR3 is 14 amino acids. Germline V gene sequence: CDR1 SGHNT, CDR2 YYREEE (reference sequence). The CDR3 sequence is CASSLDGYNYGYTF. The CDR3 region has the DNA TGTGCCAGCAGCTTGGACGGATATAACTATGGCTACACCTTC.

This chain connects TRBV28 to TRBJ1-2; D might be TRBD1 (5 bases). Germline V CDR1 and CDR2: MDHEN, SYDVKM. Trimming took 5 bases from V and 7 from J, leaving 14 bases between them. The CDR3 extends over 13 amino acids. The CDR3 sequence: CASSPDSWRGYTF. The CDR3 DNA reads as TGTGCCAGCAGTCCAGACAGTTGGCGTGGCTACACCTTC.